The 20 T cell receptor beta chains below were found in one sample sequenced in a study of T cells in Graves' hyperthyroidism and ophthalmopathy. Amplified regions were TCR beta CDR3 sequences from RNA transcripts. An initial round of RT-PCR targeting the TCR CDR3 relied on the HTBI primer set. TCRdb used MiXCR to reprocess the multiplex PCR reads, holding one entry per CDR3 protein. Of some 550,000 distinct CDR3 sequences listed, 16% are singletons. Material: blood. All receptors come from a woman between 35 and 50 years old with Graves' ophthalmopathy.

This clonotype was observed at least ten times. The chain combines TRBV11-2 with TRBJ2-7, with TRBD2 matching 8 bases. The V segment lost 2 bases and the J segment 6 bases; nucleotides outside the gene matches: 15. The CDR3 covers 17 residues. Germline assignment: CDR1 SGHAT and CDR2 FQNNGV. CDR3: CASSLRAGQLAVGEQYF. The CDR3 region has the DNA TGTGCCAGCAGCTTACGAGCCGGCCAACTAGCGGTCGGCGAGCAGTACTTC.

This clonotype appeared once. The junction departs from germline at one end; a sequencing error may be responsible. V and J are TRBV3-1 and TRBJ2-2; possible D gene TRBD2, 5 bases. The CDR3 is made up of 14 amino acids. Germline CDR1 and CDR2: LGHDT and YNNKEL (reference sequence). The CDR3 DNA is TGTGCCAGCATGCCTTACCGAGGCACCGGGGAGCCGTTTTTT. This codes for CASMPYRGTGEPFF.

As for this clonotype: A much larger clone differs by one base, so this may be a read error. The rearrangement uses TRBV13 and TRBJ2-1; D unresolved. Trimming took 7 bases from V and 8 from J, leaving 15 bases between them. CDR1 PRHDT and CDR2 FYEKMQ come from the germline V gene (reference sequence). There are 13 residues in the CDR3. This chain's CDR3 is CASTRRYPHEQFF. CDR3 DNA sequence: TGTGCCAGCACCAGACGGTATCCCCATGAGCAGTTCTTC.

This clonotype was seen a handful of times. Given a much more abundant clone one base away, this may be a read error. V gene TRBV5-1 combines with J gene TRBJ2-3, with TRBD2 identical over 12 bases. Germline V lookup: CDR1 SGHRS, CDR2 YFSETQ. J lost 8 bases, V lost 4 bases, and 17 bases had no gene match. The CDR3 contains 18 residues. CDR3 sequence: CASSMSSSGRAVLPTQYF. The CDR3 region has the DNA TGCGCCAGCAGCATGAGTTCTAGCGGGAGGGCGGTGCTTCCTACGCAGTATTTT.

This clonotype came up many times. The rearrangement joins TRBV12-3 or TRBV12-4 to TRBJ1-5; the D is unclear. This CDR3 has 13 residues. V was shortened by 5 bases and J by 6 bases, with 11 bases between the two germline ends. CDR3 DNA sequence: TGTGCCAGCAGTATATTGTATTCTCAGCCCCAGCATTTT. The encoded protein is CASSILYSQPQHF.

Only a few counts were recorded for this clonotype. The chain uses TRBV5-1 and TRBJ1-4; D is undetermined. CDR3 size: 14 residues. CDR1 and CDR2 from the germline V gene are SGHRS and YFSETQ. V shed 0 bases and J shed 7 bases, with 10 bases lying between them. CDR3 coding DNA: TGCGCCAGCAGCTTGGGCGGGGATGTTGAAAAACTGTTTTTT. This sequence encodes CASSLGGDVEKLFF.

This clonotype was seen at least ten times. The genes are TRBV11-2 and TRBJ2-5; no clear D gene. This CDR3 comprises 14 residues. The germline V gene encodes CDR1 SGHAT and CDR2 FQNNGV. Between the trimmed V and J ends, which lost 4 bases and 0 bases, there was a span of 9 bases. DNA of the CDR3: TGTGCCAGCAGCTCGGGCGCTTACCAAGAGACCCAGTACTTC. It is translated as CASSSGAYQETQYF.

This clonotype was observed many times. The J gene is TRBJ2-3, the V gene TRBV7-8, with a weak D call TRBD1 (6 bases). CDR3 length equals 17 residues. Trimming left V 6 bases short and J 1 base short, with 20 bases between. The germline gives CDR1 SGHVS, CDR2 FQNEAQ. CDR3 DNA: TGTGCCAGCAGACCTTTGATGGGGACAAAACGCACAGATACGCAGTATTTT. Protein sequence: CASRPLMGTKRTDTQYF.

This clonotype showed up just a few times. The CDR3: CSAPGALPTTDTQYF. CDR3 bases: TGCAGTGCTCCGGGGGCCTTACCTACCACAGATACGCAGTATTTT. The chain joins TRBV20-1 to TRBJ2-3; either TRBD1 or TRBD2 may supply D (6 bases each). The germline CDR1 and CDR2 sequences are DFQATT and SNEGSKA (reference sequence). The CDR3 runs to 15 residues. V lost 5 bases and J lost 2, with 17 bases in between.

The V call is TRBV20-1, the J call TRBJ2-3; possibly TRBD1 for D (6 bases). The CDR3 length is 13 residues. Looked up from germline, CDR1 is DFQATT and CDR2 is SNEGSKA (reference sequence). The ends were cut back, 5 bases at V and 2 bases at J, with 11 bases in the middle. CDR3 sequence reads: CSAVRGFTDTQYF. DNA of the CDR3: TGCAGTGCTGTTAGGGGGTTCACAGATACGCAGTATTTT.

This clonotype was seen only a few times. The V gene is TRBV28, the J gene TRBJ1-5; 12 positions agree with TRBD1. This CDR3 has 16 amino acids. V lost 8 bases and J lost 4; bases outside the gene matches: 9. CDR1 MDHEN and CDR2 SYDVKM come from the germline V gene. CDR3 residues: CASCHRGQGANQPQHF. The CDR3 nucleotides are TGTGCCAGCTGCCACCGGGGACAGGGGGCGAATCAGCCCCAGCATTTT.

This sequence joins TRBV25-1 and TRBJ2-7; D could derive from TRBD1 or TRBD2 (5 bases each). From germline, CDR1 is MGHDK and CDR2 SYGVNS. V was pared by 8 bases and J by 2 bases, with 16 bases between. The CDR3 spans 14 residues. CDR3 loop: CASVALGDPYEQYF. The CDR3 DNA reads as TGTGCCAGCGTAGCCTTAGGGGACCCCTACGAGCAGTACTTC.

The sample holds a few counts of this clonotype. The rearrangement joins TRBV7-9 to TRBJ2-2, with 11 bases lining up with TRBD2. Germline-derived CDR1 and CDR2 are SEHNR and FQNEAQ (reference sequence). With V trimmed by 4 bases and J by 6 bases, 7 bases remained unmatched. The CDR3 covers 16 residues. The CDR3 here is CASSSTPLAGAGELFF. CDR3 in DNA: TGTGCCAGCAGCTCGACACCACTAGCGGGGGCCGGGGAGCTGTTTTTT.

As for this clonotype: Sequence at one end of the junction differs from germline and may be a read error. The chain employs TRBV15 and TRBJ1-1; D gene uncertain. The CDR3 extends over 15 amino acids. Germline CDR1 LNHNV, CDR2 YYDKDF (reference sequence). In nucleotides, the CDR3 is TGCGCCACCAGCAGAGATCAGGAGGGGAACACTGAAGCTTTCTTT. Amino acids: CATSRDQEGNTEAFF.

The sample holds many counts of this clonotype. This chain connects TRBV24-1 to TRBJ2-5; unclear D gene. The germline V and J ends were trimmed by 4 bases and 0 bases, with 5 bases remaining between them. The length of the CDR3 is 13 residues. Germline lookup yields CDR1 KGHDR and CDR2 SFDVKD. The CDR3 spells CATSDGYQETQYF. CDR3 sequence (DNA): TGTGCCACCAGTGACGGGTACCAAGAGACCCAGTACTTC.

This clonotype was seen many times. V usage is TRBV20-1 and J usage is TRBJ2-3; D is unclear. The germline CDR1 and CDR2 sequences are DFQATT and SNEGSKA (reference sequence). The CDR3 is 14 amino acids. V shed 0 bases and J shed 4 bases, with 11 bases lying between them. CDR3 in DNA: TGCAGTGCTAGAGATGGGTGGGCGGCAGATACGCAGTATTTT. Translating gives CSARDGWAADTQYF.

This clonotype was found many times. The chain's CDR3 is CASEIGTGIFPYEQYF. Written as DNA, the CDR3 is TGTGCCAGCGAAATCGGGACAGGGATTTTTCCCTACGAGCAGTACTTC. This chain uses TRBV28 with TRBJ2-7, with 9 nucleotides matching TRBD1. The CDR3 length is 16 residues. Germline V gene sequence: CDR1 MDHEN, CDR2 SYDVKM. The V and J ends lost 8 bases and 2 bases, in that order; junction bases with no gene match: 13.

V and J are TRBV18 and TRBJ2-7, with 11 bases matching TRBD2. Germline CDR1 reads KGHSH; CDR2 reads LQKENI. CDR3 size: 15 residues. J gave up 5 bases and V 5 bases, and 8 bases lay outside the gene matches. CDR3 DNA: TGTGCCAGCTCAAATAGCGGGAGGGCCAGCCACGAGCAGTACTTC. It is translated as CASSNSGRASHEQYF.

This clonotype was observed a handful of times. Given a much more abundant clone one base away, this may be a read error. Here the CDR3 DNA reads TGTGCCATCAGCCAAGTGCACAGCGCGGGCGCTTTCTTT. This encodes CAISQVHSAGAFF. The gene calls are TRBV3-1 and TRBJ1-1; D uncertain. CDR1 is LGHDT, CDR2 YNNKEL, per germline (reference sequence). The CDR3 covers 13 residues.

This clonotype has at least ten counts. The gene calls are TRBV11-3 and TRBJ2-1; a possible D gene is TRBD2 (6 bases). V lost 4 bases and J lost 12, with 16 bases in between. CDR1 is SGHNT, CDR2 YENEEA, per germline. CDR3 size: 13 residues. CDR3 protein: CASSSNLLARQFF. CDR3 coding DNA: TGTGCCAGCAGCTCCAATTTACTAGCTCGGCAGTTCTTC.